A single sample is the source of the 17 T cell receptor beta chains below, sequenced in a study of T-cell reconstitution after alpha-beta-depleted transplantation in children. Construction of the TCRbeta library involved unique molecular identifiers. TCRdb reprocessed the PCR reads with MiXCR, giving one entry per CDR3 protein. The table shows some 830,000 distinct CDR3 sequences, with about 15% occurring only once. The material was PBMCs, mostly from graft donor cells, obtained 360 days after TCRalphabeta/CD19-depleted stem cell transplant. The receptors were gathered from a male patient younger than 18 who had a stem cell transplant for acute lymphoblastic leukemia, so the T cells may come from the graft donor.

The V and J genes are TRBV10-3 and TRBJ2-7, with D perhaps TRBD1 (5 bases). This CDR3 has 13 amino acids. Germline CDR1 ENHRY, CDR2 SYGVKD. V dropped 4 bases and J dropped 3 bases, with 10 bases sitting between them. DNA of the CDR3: TGTGCCATCAGTGTAGGGGATAGCTACGAGCAGTACTTC. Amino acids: CAISVGDSYEQYF.

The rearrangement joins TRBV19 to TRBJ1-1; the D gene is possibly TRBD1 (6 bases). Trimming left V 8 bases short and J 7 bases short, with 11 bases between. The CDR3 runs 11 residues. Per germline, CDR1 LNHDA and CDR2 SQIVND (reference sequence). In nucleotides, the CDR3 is TGTGCCAGTGGGGGGGGCGATGAAGCTTTCTTT. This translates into CASGGGDEAFF.

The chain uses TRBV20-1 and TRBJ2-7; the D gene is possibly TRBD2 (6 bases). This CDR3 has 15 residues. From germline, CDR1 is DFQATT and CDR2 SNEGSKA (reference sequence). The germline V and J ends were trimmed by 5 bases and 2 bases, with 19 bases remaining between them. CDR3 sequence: CSADTDSRGTYEQYF. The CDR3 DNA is TGCAGTGCTGATACCGACTCTCGGGGGACCTACGAGCAGTACTTC.

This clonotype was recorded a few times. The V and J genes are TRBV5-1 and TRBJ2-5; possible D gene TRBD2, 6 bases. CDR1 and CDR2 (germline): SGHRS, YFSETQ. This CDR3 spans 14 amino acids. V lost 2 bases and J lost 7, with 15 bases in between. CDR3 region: CASSLGTGPWTQYF. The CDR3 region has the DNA TGCGCCAGCAGCTTAGGGACTGGTCCGTGGACCCAGTACTTC.

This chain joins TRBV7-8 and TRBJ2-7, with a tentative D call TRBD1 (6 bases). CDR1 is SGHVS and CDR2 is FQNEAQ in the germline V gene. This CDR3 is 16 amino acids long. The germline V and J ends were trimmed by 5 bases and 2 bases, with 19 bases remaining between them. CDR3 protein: CASSGRLRTDPYEQYF. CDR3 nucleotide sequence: TGTGCCAGCAGCGGTAGGCTAAGGACAGATCCCTACGAGCAGTACTTC.

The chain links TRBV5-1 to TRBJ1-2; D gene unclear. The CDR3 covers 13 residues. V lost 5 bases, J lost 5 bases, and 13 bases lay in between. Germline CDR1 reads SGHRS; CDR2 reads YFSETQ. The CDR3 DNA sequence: TGCGCCAGCAGACAGAGAGTTCTATATGGCTACACCTTC. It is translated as CASRQRVLYGYTF.

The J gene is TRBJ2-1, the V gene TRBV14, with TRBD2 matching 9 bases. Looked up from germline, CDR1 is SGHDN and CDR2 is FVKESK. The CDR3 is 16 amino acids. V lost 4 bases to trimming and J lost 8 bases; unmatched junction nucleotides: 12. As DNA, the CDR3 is TGTGCCAGCAGCCGACGGCTAGCGGGAAATCTCGATGAGCAGTTCTTC. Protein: CASSRRLAGNLDEQFF.

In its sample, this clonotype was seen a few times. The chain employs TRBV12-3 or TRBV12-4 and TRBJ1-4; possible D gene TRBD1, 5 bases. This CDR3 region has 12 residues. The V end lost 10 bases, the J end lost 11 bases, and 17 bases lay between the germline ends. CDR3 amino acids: CANAGRNTKLFF. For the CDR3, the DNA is TGTGCCAACGCGGGGCGGAATACGAAACTGTTTTTT.

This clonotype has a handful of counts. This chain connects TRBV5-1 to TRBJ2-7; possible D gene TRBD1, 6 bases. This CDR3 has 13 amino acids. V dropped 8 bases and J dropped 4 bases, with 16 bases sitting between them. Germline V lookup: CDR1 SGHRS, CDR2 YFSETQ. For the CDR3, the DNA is TGCGCCAGACCCCGGGACAATGATTACGAGCAGTACTTC. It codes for CARPRDNDYEQYF.

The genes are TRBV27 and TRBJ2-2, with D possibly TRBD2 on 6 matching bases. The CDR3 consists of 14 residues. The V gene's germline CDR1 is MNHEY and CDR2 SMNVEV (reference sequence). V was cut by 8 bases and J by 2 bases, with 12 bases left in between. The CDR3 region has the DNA TGTGCCAGCCAACCCGGGACTAACACCGGGGAGCTGTTTTTT. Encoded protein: CASQPGTNTGELFF.

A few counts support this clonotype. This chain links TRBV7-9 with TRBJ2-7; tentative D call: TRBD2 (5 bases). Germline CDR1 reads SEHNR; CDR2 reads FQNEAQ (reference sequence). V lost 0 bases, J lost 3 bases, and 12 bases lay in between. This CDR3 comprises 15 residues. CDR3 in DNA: TGTGCCAGCAGCTTAGCCGGCCGACGGGACTACGAGCAGTACTTC. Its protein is CASSLAGRRDYEQYF.

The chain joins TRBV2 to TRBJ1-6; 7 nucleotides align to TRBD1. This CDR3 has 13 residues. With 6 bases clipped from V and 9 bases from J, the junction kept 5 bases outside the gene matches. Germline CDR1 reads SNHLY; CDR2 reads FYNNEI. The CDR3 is CASRLTGVSPLHF. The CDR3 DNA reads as TGTGCCAGCAGGCTTACAGGGGTTTCACCCCTCCACTTT.

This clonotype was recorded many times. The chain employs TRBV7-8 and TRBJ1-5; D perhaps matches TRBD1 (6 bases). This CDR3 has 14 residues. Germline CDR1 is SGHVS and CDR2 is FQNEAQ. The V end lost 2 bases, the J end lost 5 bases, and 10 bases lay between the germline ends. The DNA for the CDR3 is TGTGCCAGCAGCTTAAGGACAGCAGATCAGCCCCAGCATTTT. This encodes CASSLRTADQPQHF.

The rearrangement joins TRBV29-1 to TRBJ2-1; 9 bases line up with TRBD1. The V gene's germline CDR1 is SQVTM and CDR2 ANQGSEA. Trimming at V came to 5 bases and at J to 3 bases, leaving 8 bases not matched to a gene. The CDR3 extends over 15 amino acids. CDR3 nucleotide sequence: TGCAGCGTTCCCCGGAGACAGGGGGACTACAATGAGCAGTTCTTC. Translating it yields CSVPRRQGDYNEQFF.

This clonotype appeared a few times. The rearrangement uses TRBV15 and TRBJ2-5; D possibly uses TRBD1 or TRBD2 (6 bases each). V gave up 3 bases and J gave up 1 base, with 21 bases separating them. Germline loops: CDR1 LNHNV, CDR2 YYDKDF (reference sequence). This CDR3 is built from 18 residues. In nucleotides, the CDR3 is TGTGCCACCAGCAGGACTTTGGACGGGGGCAGTCGCCAAGAGACCCAGTACTTC. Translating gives CATSRTLDGGSRQETQYF.

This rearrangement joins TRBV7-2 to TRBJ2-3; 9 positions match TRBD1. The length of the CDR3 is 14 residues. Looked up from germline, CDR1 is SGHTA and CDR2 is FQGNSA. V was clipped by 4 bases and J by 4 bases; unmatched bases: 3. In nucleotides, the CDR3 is TGTGCCAGCAGCTATCGGGACAGGGCAGATACGCAGTATTTT. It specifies CASSYRDRADTQYF.

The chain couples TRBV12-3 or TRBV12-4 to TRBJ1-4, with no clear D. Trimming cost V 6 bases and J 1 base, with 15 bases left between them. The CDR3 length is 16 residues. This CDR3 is CASRSLLGLTNEKLFF. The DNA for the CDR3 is TGTGCCAGCAGGTCTCTTCTAGGGTTAACTAATGAAAAACTGTTTTTT.